In its sample, the clone carrying this T cell receptor (beta chain) was seen a few times. This entry belongs to a study of shared clonotypes between healthy human individuals. Using immunoSEQ multiplex PCR, the repertoire was profiled, and TCRdb retains in-frame clones only, with some absent. Here the sample spans around 99,000 clones, 60% to 70% being singletons. The TCR was taken from a man aged 25-45 years in good health. Input material: memory CD8+ T cells sorted from blood. Subset noted: CD45RO+ cells pooled with CCR7-negative TemRA cells.

CDR3 residues: CASSFSGGDQPQHF. The CDR3 DNA is TGTGCCAGCAGTTTTTCGGGGGGAGATCAGCCCCAGCATTTT. The chain is built from TRBV27 and TRBJ1-5; D might be TRBD1 (5 bases). This CDR3 spans 14 amino acids. CDR1 is MNHEY, CDR2 SMNVEV, per germline (reference sequence). The ends were cut back, 3 bases at V and 5 bases at J, with 11 bases in the middle.